This is a list of T cell receptor beta chains from one sample in a study of blood T cell repertoires in COVID-19. The repertoire was sequenced with immunoSEQ multiplex PCR; TCRdb's copy has only in-frame clones and lacks some. Of about 160,000 clones in the sample, 65% to 85% were seen once. The sequencing input was peripheral blood. The origin of the receptors is a woman older than 75 with acute or convalescent COVID-19. CDR3s leave out the opening cysteine and the closing phenylalanine or tryptophan. Each record gives: J gene, V gene, D gene, CDR3 protein. D genes are given only for firm matches.

TRBJ1-1,TRBV21-1,.,ASSNGQGAGEAF
TRBJ1-2,TRBV6-1,.,ASSEGGRGYT
TRBJ2-2,TRBV24-1,TRBD1,ATSGTGKAGELF
TRBJ1-5,TRBV12-3/TRBV12-4,.,ASSSDSNQPQH
TRBJ1-1,TRBV30,TRBD1,AWSTGGQGDTEAF
TRBJ2-1,TRBV5-1,.,ASSVGRSKGAGYNEQF
TRBJ2-2,TRBV6-5,.,ASSFYVTGELF
TRBJ2-7,TRBV4-1,TRBD1,ASSQDRGSSYEQY
TRBJ2-1,TRBV5-8,TRBD2,ASSAGLVGAYNEQF
TRBJ1-5,TRBV6-6,TRBD1,ASSPQGAQPQH
TRBJ1-1,TRBV5-1,.,ASSLGGLNTEAF
TRBJ2-3,TRBV5-4,.,ASSLLALSTDTQY
TRBJ2-7,TRBV3-1/TRBV3-2,TRBD1,ASRPTGTGDYEQY
TRBJ1-4,TRBV5-1,TRBD1,ASSPGQGYEKLF
TRBJ1-1,TRBV5-8,.,ASSLAGDWLAEAF
TRBJ1-3,TRBV5-1,.,ASSRSGNTIY
TRBJ2-3,TRBV24-1,TRBD1,ATSDFDPKGQGDDTQY
TRBJ1-1,TRBV7-9,.,ASSLGLQGGGSEAF
TRBJ2-5,TRBV5-1,TRBD2,ASSPGLAGGLETQY
TRBJ1-1,TRBV4-1,.,ASSQPGGLNTEAF
TRBJ2-7,TRBV5-1,.,ASSDLTRGNSEQY
TRBJ1-2,TRBV7-9,TRBD1,ASSLAGQGNYGYT
TRBJ2-5,TRBV5-1,TRBD2,ASSFSGLAGGPETQY
TRBJ1-1,TRBV2,.,ASTRQENTEAF
TRBJ1-6,TRBV10-2,TRBD1,ATGTGEVNNSPLH
TRBJ2-7,TRBV9,.,ASSVAGQNYEQY
TRBJ2-1,TRBV5-1,TRBD2,ASSLVLAEVNEQF
TRBJ1-5,TRBV2,.,ASGPGRAGQPQH
TRBJ2-1,TRBV5-4,TRBD2,ASSPETSGRLSYNEQF
TRBJ2-4,TRBV28,TRBD1,ASRATGLNIQY
TRBJ1-1,TRBV5-1,.,ASSYRDSSNTEAF
TRBJ2-1,TRBV19,TRBD2,ASSLGLAGGHEQF
TRBJ1-2,TRBV6-5,.,ASRSGIPGGGYT
TRBJ2-3,TRBV5-4,TRBD2,ASSGYLLAGGGDTQY
TRBJ1-1,TRBV2,.,ASSEQGGITEAF
TRBJ2-7,TRBV13,TRBD2,ASSLRASGTYEQY
TRBJ2-3,TRBV19,TRBD2,ASSIAGGRTDTQY
TRBJ1-1,TRBV7-2,TRBD1,ASSLWDRQNTEAF
TRBJ1-5,TRBV6-6,TRBD1,ASSYQTGGGNQPQH
TRBJ1-1,TRBV28,.,ASSLVGQQTREAF
TRBJ1-1,TRBV11-3,.,ASSRGEGAEAF
TRBJ1-2,TRBV5-6,TRBD1,ASSLTGYGYT
TRBJ2-1,TRBV7-2,.,ASRPSTGYNEQF
TRBJ1-1,TRBV24-1,TRBD1,ATSDGQGARTEAF
TRBJ2-4,TRBV19,TRBD1,ASWDRGSGNIQY
TRBJ2-1,TRBV5-1,.,ASSLTRESYNEQF
TRBJ1-1,TRBV12-3/TRBV12-4,.,ASSLGGATEAF
TRBJ2-1,TRBV30,TRBD1,AWRLVDRGSSYNEQF
TRBJ1-6,TRBV7-2,.,ASSLVSVNSPLH
TRBJ1-2,TRBV5-1,.,ASSHDSLYGYT
TRBJ1-4,TRBV7-9,TRBD1,ASSSGGEKLF
TRBJ1-1,TRBV29-1,TRBD1,SCRGWTNTEAF
TRBJ2-7,TRBV4-2,TRBD1,ASSQVGTGLNEQY
TRBJ2-5,TRBV7-2,.,ASSRGSQETQY
TRBJ2-1,TRBV19,TRBD2,ASSITSGGEEF
TRBJ2-5,TRBV19,.,ASSMVRGETQY
TRBJ1-2,TRBV5-4,.,ASSLDRIYGYT
TRBJ1-2,TRBV7-9,.,ASSLAEGSYGYT
TRBJ1-5,TRBV5-1,.,ASSKTAGQPQH